This T cell receptor (beta chain) was identified in a study of blood T cell repertoires in COVID-19. In the study overall: Donors in the United States, Italy and Spain gave samples during acute or convalescent COVID-19.

Participants spanned ages about 18 to 95 years and resided in roughly 22 US areas. Cohorts were assigned according to the clinical history that participants reported. As handled by the study authors: The assay estimated nucleated cells by amplifying reference gene primers. Method: immunoSEQ multiplex PCR; TCRdb's copy keeps in-frame clones and lacks some. The DNA was the basis for D and trimming; V, J and clone size are from that table. The data show more than 350,000 clones, around 87% seen once. The source is a man aged 18 to 30 who had recovered from COVID-19. Material: PBMCs or T cells enriched from blood (not recorded which).

CDR3 residues: CASSRRTGRETQYF. DNA of the CDR3: TGTGCCAGCAGCCGAAGGACAGGGAGAGAGACCCAGTACTTC. V is TRBV5-6 and J is TRBJ2-5; TRBD1 aligns across 8 bases. Trimming cost V 4 bases and J 4 bases; bases outside gene matches: 6. The CDR3 has 14 residues. CDR1 is SGHDT and CDR2 is YYEEEE in the germline V gene.